One sample yielded the 24 T cell receptor beta chains listed below, sequenced in a study of spatial heterogeneity in lung cancer. Time point noted: sample taken at primary tumor resection. Without sorting, whole RNA was sequenced from tumor, nontumor lung or frozen PBMC. A single record per CDR3 protein comes from TCRdb applying MiXCR to the 5' RACE reads. The sample yields tens of thousands of distinct CDR3 sequences, approximately 7% seen once. Here the sequenced sample was PBMCs, taken at surgery. Receptor source: a female donor with early-stage non-small cell lung cancer.

This clonotype was observed many times. The gene calls are TRBV5-1 and TRBJ2-7; D is possibly TRBD1 (5 bases). Trimming removed 0 bases at V and 3 bases at J, with 7 bases between. The CDR3 sequence is 13 residues long. Germline V CDR1 and CDR2: SGHRS, YFSETQ. The CDR3: CASSLEQGYEQYF. In DNA, the CDR3 is TGCGCCAGCAGCTTGGAGCAGGGCTACGAGCAGTACTTC.

This clonotype was observed many times. A read error is likely, as this CDR3 ends without the conserved phenylalanine or tryptophan. The DNA is omitted, as the CDR3 cannot be located on it reliably, and the CDR3 follows TCRdb's listing. V and J are TRBV2 and TRBJ2-7; the table's D call, TRBD1, was not checked against the DNA. The CDR3 spans 12 amino acids, including both terminal residues. Per germline, CDR1 SNHLY and CDR2 FYNNEI. CDR3 in amino acids: CASSGDSGTTFR.

This clonotype was detected ten times or more. CDR3 sequence: CASSLKRDTEAFF. CDR3 nucleotides: TGTGCCAGCAGCTTAAAGCGGGACACTGAAGCTTTCTTT. The chain recombines TRBV7-9 with TRBJ1-1, with D unclear. CDR1 SEHNR and CDR2 FQNEAQ come from the germline V gene (reference sequence). Trimming removed 2 bases at V and 3 bases at J, with 7 bases between. The CDR3 spans 13 residues.

This clonotype was recorded many times. The V call is TRBV19, the J call TRBJ2-1; no firm D call. Germline-derived CDR1 and CDR2 are LNHDA and SQIVND (reference sequence). V was cut by 4 bases and J by 5 bases, with 15 bases left in between. The CDR3 covers 15 residues. The CDR3, as DNA: TGTGCCAGTAGTAAAAGGTACCTGGCTGACAATGAGCAGTTCTTC. Protein: CASSKRYLADNEQFF.

This clonotype showed up many times. This chain joins TRBV7-8 and TRBJ2-2; D may be TRBD2 (6 bases). The germline gives CDR1 SGHVS, CDR2 FQNEAQ. This CDR3 has 15 amino acids. With 4 bases removed from V and 5 bases from J, the gap between germline ends came to 14 bases. CDR3 sequence: CASSSTRRATGELFF. The CDR3 DNA sequence: TGTGCCAGCAGCTCGACCCGGAGGGCGACCGGGGAGCTGTTTTTT.

This clonotype counts as medium-sized (0.01 to 0.1%). The V gene is TRBV29-1, the J gene TRBJ2-7; D not certain. This CDR3 contains 11 residues. Germline V CDR1 and CDR2: SQVTM, ANQGSEA. V gave up 3 bases and J gave up 5 bases, with 8 bases separating them. The CDR3: CSVDGQNEQYF. Written as DNA, the CDR3 is TGCAGCGTTGACGGGCAGAACGAGCAGTACTTC.

This clonotype has ten or more counts. The V and J genes are TRBV2 and TRBJ1-1; D is ambiguous. Trimming took 6 bases from V and 2 from J, leaving 10 bases between them. From germline, CDR1 is SNHLY and CDR2 FYNNEI. The CDR3 loop spans 13 amino acids. CDR3 in amino acids: CASRVGLNTEAFF. The CDR3 bases are TGTGCCAGCAGAGTTGGACTCAACACTGAAGCTTTCTTT. Supplemented by reference TRBV2 and TRBJ1-1, the full variable domain reads EPEVTQTPSHQVTQMGQEVILRCVPISNHLYFYWYRQILGQKVEFLVSFYNNEISEKSEIFDDQFSVERPDGSNFTLKIRSTKLEDSAMYFCASRVGLNTEAFFGQGTRLTVV.

This clonotype has at least ten counts. The chain links TRBV20-1 to TRBJ1-5; no definite D call. The germline V gene has CDR1 DFQATT and CDR2 SNEGSKA (reference sequence). The ends were cut back, 0 bases at V and 0 bases at J, with 6 bases in the middle. The CDR3 runs to 14 residues. As DNA, the CDR3 is TGCAGTGCTAGAGATCCCTATAGCAATCAGCCCCAGCATTTT. It specifies CSARDPYSNQPQHF.

A few counts support this clonotype. The chain recombines TRBV11-1 with TRBJ1-1; 9 bases align to TRBD1. Germline V lookup: CDR1 SGHAT, CDR2 FQDESV (reference sequence). Germline trimming cut 2 bases from V and 5 bases from J; bases unmatched to any gene: 9. There are 16 residues in the CDR3. CDR3 nucleotide sequence: TGTGCCAGCAGCTTAACAGGGGGCCCAACGGGGACTGAAGCTTTCTTT. The encoded protein is CASSLTGGPTGTEAFF. Full variable domain (remainder filled in from reference TRBV11-1 and TRBJ1-1): EAEVAQSPRYKITEKSQAVAFWCDPISGHATLYWYRQILGQGPELLVQFQDESVVDDSQLPKDRFSAERLKGVDSTLKIQPAELGDSAMYLCASSLTGGPTGTEAFFGQGTRLTVV.

There are many counts of this clonotype. This sequence joins TRBV28 and TRBJ2-1; D is possibly TRBD2 (5 bases). V lost 6 bases, J lost 5 bases, and 11 bases lay in between. This CDR3 is 13 amino acids long. From germline, CDR1 is MDHEN and CDR2 SYDVKM. The DNA of the CDR3 is TGTGCCAGCAGACTAGAATACAACAATGAGCAGTTCTTC. As protein: CASRLEYNNEQFF.

This clonotype was observed many times. The V call is TRBV11-2, the J call TRBJ1-1, with a tentative D call TRBD1 (5 bases). V was cut by 6 bases and J by 1 base, with 9 bases left in between. The V gene's germline CDR1 is SGHAT and CDR2 FQNNGV. The CDR3 covers 13 residues. This chain's CDR3 is CASRSQENTEAFF. Written as DNA, the CDR3 is TGTGCCAGCAGGTCACAGGAGAACACTGAAGCTTTCTTT.

In its sample, this clonotype was seen a few times. This sequence joins TRBV6-1 and TRBJ1-5; no definite D call. V shed 1 base and J shed 2 bases, with 12 bases lying between them. The CDR3 covers 16 residues. The germline V gene encodes CDR1 MNHNS and CDR2 SASEGT. CDR3 nucleotide sequence: TGTGCCAGCAGTGAAGATTGGCGATGGGGCAATCAGCCCCAGCATTTT. It codes for CASSEDWRWGNQPQHF.

This clonotype was seen at least ten times. The chain carries TRBV20-1 and TRBJ1-1; TRBD1 is a possible D gene (5 bases). Trimming stripped 0 bases from V and 5 bases from J, with 13 bases between. Germline assignment: CDR1 DFQATT and CDR2 SNEGSKA (reference sequence). The CDR3 totals 14 residues. Here the CDR3 DNA reads TGCAGTGCTAGAGATATGGCCAGGGAGACTGAAGCTTTCTTT. This translates into CSARDMARETEAFF.

This clonotype showed up many times. The gene calls are TRBV5-1 and TRBJ2-3; a possible D gene is TRBD1 (7 bases). Trimming left V 1 base short and J 5 bases short, with 14 bases between. There are 15 residues in the CDR3. CDR1 is SGHRS and CDR2 is YFSETQ in the germline V gene. CDR3 DNA: TGCGCCAGCAGCTTGACGCAGGGGGGAGTAGATACGCAGTATTTT. Amino acid sequence: CASSLTQGGVDTQYF. Full variable domain (rest looked up from reference TRBV5-1 and TRBJ2-3): KAGVTQTPRYLIKTRGQQVTLSCSPISGHRSVSWYQQTPGQGLQFLFEYFSETQRNKGNFPGRFSGRQFSNSRSEMNVSTLELGDSALYLCASSLTQGGVDTQYFGPGTRLTVL.

This clonotype showed up just a few times. This chain joins TRBV5-6 and TRBJ2-3; D might be TRBD2 (5 bases). The V end lost 1 base, the J end lost 0 bases, and 12 bases lay between the germline ends. From germline, CDR1 is SGHDT and CDR2 YYEEEE. The CDR3 has 16 amino acids. CDR3 protein: CASSLSGRTSTDTQYF. In nucleotides, the CDR3 is TGTGCCAGCAGCTTGAGCGGCCGAACTAGCACAGATACGCAGTATTTT. The full variable domain, with the rest looked up from reference TRBV5-6 and TRBJ2-3, is DAGVTQSPTHLIKTRGQQVTLRCSPKSGHDTVSWYQQALGQGPQFIFQYYEEEERQRGNFPDRFSGHQFPNYSSELNVNALLLGDSALYLCASSLSGRTSTDTQYFGPGTRLTVL.

This clonotype was detected many times. J is TRBJ2-3 and V is TRBV3-1, with 7 bases fitting TRBD1. From germline, CDR1 is LGHDT and CDR2 YNNKEL (reference sequence). The CDR3 totals 12 residues. V shed 4 bases, J shed 9 bases, and the junction held 4 bases outside the gene matches. CDR3 bases: TGTGCCAGCAGCCTAAGCAGGGGGACGCAGTATTTT. Its translation: CASSLSRGTQYF.

This clonotype was counted ten times or more. The chain links TRBV21-1 to TRBJ2-2; the table's D call of TRBD1 was not tested on the DNA. TRBV21-1 is annotated as a pseudogene. The CDR3 loop spans 16 amino acids. This CDR3 reads CASSKARRGPTGELFF. DNA for the CDR3: TGTGCCAGCAGCAAAGCGCGCAGGGGGCCCACCGGGGAGCTGTTTTTT.

This clonotype appeared a few times. This chain uses TRBV3-1 with TRBJ1-2; D is ambiguous. Germline V gene lookup returns CDR1 LGHDT and CDR2 YNNKEL (reference sequence). Trimming took off 1 base at V and 11 bases at J, with 11 bases between the two ends. CDR3 length: 12 amino acids. The CDR3 sequence: CASSQVEKSYTF. The CDR3 nucleotides read TGTGCCAGCAGCCAAGTCGAGAAGTCTTACACCTTC.

This clonotype was seen at least ten times. The chain uses TRBV28 and TRBJ2-1, with D possibly TRBD1 on 5 matching bases. The germline V gene has CDR1 MDHEN and CDR2 SYDVKM. The CDR3 covers 13 residues. With 6 bases removed from V and 4 bases from J, the gap between germline ends came to 10 bases. The CDR3 spells CASRDTRYNEQFF. DNA for the CDR3: TGTGCCAGCAGGGACACAAGGTACAATGAGCAGTTCTTC.

In its sample, this clonotype was seen many times. V and J are TRBV28 and TRBJ2-7, with 10 bases that match TRBD1. V gave up 5 bases and J gave up 2 bases; unmatched junction bases: 6. Per germline, CDR1 MDHEN and CDR2 SYDVKM. The CDR3 spans 15 residues. In nucleotides, the CDR3 is TGTGCCAGCAGTCACCAAGGGACAGGGGCCTACGAGCAGTACTTC. It codes for CASSHQGTGAYEQYF.

This clonotype occurred many times. This sequence joins TRBV3-1 and TRBJ2-1, with TRBD2 as a possible D gene (6 bases). Germline CDR1 reads LGHDT; CDR2 reads YNNKEL (reference sequence). This CDR3 contains 15 residues. Trimming shortened V by 8 bases and J by 0 bases, and 14 bases separated the two germline ends. CDR3 protein: CASAREPSSYNEQFF. CDR3 coding DNA: TGTGCCAGCGCACGGGAGCCGAGCTCCTACAATGAGCAGTTCTTC.

This clonotype came up many times. The rearrangement joins TRBV3-1 to TRBJ1-1; the D is unclear. The CDR3 extends over 13 amino acids. CDR1 is LGHDT, CDR2 YNNKEL, per germline (reference sequence). The V gene lost 7 bases and the J gene lost 4 bases, with 13 bases spanning the gap. In DNA form, the CDR3 reads TGTGCCAGCATCAAGAGACACATCACTGAAGCTTTCTTT. Its protein is CASIKRHITEAFF.

This clonotype was counted at least ten times. The CDR3 region has the DNA TGTGCCAGCAGCATCACCTACGGGTCGACCGAGCAGTACTTC. Protein: CASSITYGSTEQYF. The V gene is TRBV7-2, the J gene TRBJ2-7; no reliable D call. CDR3 length: 14 residues. CDR1 is SGHTA, CDR2 FQGNSA, per germline. The V end lost 5 bases, the J end lost 6 bases, and 17 bases lay between the germline ends.

This clonotype was counted ten times or more. The rearrangement links TRBV29-1 to TRBJ2-2; tentative D call: TRBD1 (6 bases). V lost 5 bases to trimming and J lost 7 bases, with 20 bases between them. Germline V CDR1 and CDR2: SQVTM, ANQGSEA. The CDR3 consists of 15 residues. The CDR3: CSVRRSGVSVGELFF. As DNA, the CDR3 is TGCAGCGTTCGTCGGTCAGGGGTTTCTGTCGGGGAGCTGTTTTTT.